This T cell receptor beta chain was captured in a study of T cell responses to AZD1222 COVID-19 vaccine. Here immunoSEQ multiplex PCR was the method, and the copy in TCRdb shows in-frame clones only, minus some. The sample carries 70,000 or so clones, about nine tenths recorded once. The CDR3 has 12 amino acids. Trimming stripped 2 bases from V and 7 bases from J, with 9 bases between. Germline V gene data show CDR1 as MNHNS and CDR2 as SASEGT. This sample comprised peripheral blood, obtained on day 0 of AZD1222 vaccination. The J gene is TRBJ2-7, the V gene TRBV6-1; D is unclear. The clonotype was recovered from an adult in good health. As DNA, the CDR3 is TGTGCCAGCAGTGAATTACTCGGAGAGCAGTACTTC. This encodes CASSELLGEQYF.